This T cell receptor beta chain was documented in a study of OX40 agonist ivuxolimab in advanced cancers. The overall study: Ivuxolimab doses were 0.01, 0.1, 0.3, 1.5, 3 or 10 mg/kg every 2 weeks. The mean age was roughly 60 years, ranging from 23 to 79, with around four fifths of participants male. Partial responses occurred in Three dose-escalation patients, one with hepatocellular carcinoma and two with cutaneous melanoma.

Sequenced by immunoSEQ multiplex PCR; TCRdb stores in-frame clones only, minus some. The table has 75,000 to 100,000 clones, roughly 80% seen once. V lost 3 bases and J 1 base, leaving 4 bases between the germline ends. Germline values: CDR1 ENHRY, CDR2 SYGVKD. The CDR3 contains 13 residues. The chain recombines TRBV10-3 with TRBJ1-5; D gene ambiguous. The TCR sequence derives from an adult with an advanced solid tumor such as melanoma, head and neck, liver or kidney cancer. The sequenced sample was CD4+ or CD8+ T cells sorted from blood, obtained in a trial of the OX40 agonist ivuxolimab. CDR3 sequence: CAISESSNQPQHF. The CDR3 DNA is TGTGCCATCAGTGAAAGCAGCAATCAGCCCCAGCATTTT.